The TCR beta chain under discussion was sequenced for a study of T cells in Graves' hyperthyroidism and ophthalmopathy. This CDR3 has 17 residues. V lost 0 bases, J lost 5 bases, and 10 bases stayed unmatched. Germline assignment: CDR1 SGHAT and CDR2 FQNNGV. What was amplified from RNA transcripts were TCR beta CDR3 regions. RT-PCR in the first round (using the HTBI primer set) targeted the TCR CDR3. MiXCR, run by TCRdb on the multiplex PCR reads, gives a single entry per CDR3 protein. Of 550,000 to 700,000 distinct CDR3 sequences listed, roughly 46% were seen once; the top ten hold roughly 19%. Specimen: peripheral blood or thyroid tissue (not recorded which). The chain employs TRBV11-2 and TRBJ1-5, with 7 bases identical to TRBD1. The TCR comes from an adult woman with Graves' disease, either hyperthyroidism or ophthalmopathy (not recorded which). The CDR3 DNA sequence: TGTGCCAGCAGCTTAGATCGCGCGACAGGGTCTCATCAGCCCCAGCATTTT. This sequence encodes CASSLDRATGSHQPQHF.